This paragraph covers one T cell receptor beta chain sequence. What it binds is unknown. TCRB transcripts that were expressed got sequenced, as all of the isolated RNA had been reverse transcribed. Clones were sequenced by immunoSEQ multiplex PCR, and TCRdb holds only the in-frame ones, with some missing. This sample carries 300,000 to 400,000 clones, around 12% of them seen once, and the ten largest clones take more than 0.015%. The germline CDR1 and CDR2 sequences are SEHNR and FQNEAQ (reference sequence). CDR3 length equals 16 residues. With 3 bases removed from V and 0 bases from J, the gap between germline ends came to 11 bases. This sample is drawn from a study of beta chain features in type 1 diabetes. Study-wide context: Patient and healthy donor groups were alike in age, gender and cell yields. Findings and caveats of the study: Type 1 diabetes patients showed a moderate but significant shortening of TCRB CDR3s in all four CD4+ subsets. With patients and controls alike, PCR might favor shorter templates to an equal degree.

Averaging roughly 100 mL, one heparinised blood draw was given by each donor. The sample consisted of naive CD4+ T cells from blood. The chain couples TRBV7-9 to TRBJ2-2, with TRBD1 as a possible D gene (5 bases). The source is a man aged 18 to 30 in good health. This chain's CDR3 is CASSFRGPTNTGELFF. In nucleotides, the CDR3 is TGTGCCAGCAGCTTTAGGGGCCCGACGAACACCGGGGAGCTGTTTTTT.